Presented here are 23 T cell receptor beta chains from one specimen sequenced in a study of T cells after yellow fever vaccination. TCRdb recomputed calls from the 5' RACE reads with MiXCR, one row per CDR3 protein. The sample shows 150,000 to 200,000 distinct CDR3 sequences, roughly 6.4% of them seen only once. The sample in question was CD4+ T cells sorted from PBMCs, obtained on the day of the first yellow fever vaccination. All receptors come from a man aged 18 to 29 who received the YFV17D yellow fever vaccine.

This clonotype was picked up many times. The CDR3: CASSLGGTANNEQFF. As DNA, the CDR3 is TGTGCCAGCAGCTTAGGGGGGACAGCAAACAATGAGCAGTTCTTC. The rearrangement uses TRBV11-3 and TRBJ2-1; 7 bases match TRBD1. The CDR3 totals 15 residues. Germline V gene sequence: CDR1 SGHNT, CDR2 YENEEA. J gave up 5 bases and V 1 base, and 5 bases lay outside the gene matches.

In its sample, this clonotype was seen many times. This chain connects TRBV6-2 or TRBV6-3 to TRBJ1-5, with unresolved D. This CDR3 has 13 amino acids. Trimming took off 2 bases at V and 7 bases at J, with 9 bases between the two ends. Germline CDR1 MNHEY, CDR2 SVGEGT. The CDR3 protein is CASSYVIWQPQHF. The CDR3 DNA follows: TGTGCCAGCAGTTACGTGATATGGCAGCCCCAGCATTTT.

This clonotype was counted at least ten times. This rearrangement joins TRBV5-6 to TRBJ2-5; D unresolved. V was shortened by 0 bases and J by 4 bases, with 4 bases between the two germline ends. Germline CDR1 SGHDT, CDR2 YYEEEE. The CDR3 runs to 12 residues. The CDR3 protein is CASSLDPETQYF. CDR3 DNA: TGTGCCAGCAGCTTGGATCCAGAGACCCAGTACTTC.

This clonotype was seen at least ten times. The V call is TRBV7-2, the J call TRBJ2-1; the match to TRBD2 covers 7 bases. The CDR3 has 15 amino acids. Per the germline V gene, CDR1 is SGHTA and CDR2 is FQGNSA. V was clipped by 5 bases and J by 8 bases; unmatched bases: 12. The CDR3 region has the DNA TGTGCCAGCAGCAAGTGGGGAGGGCAAAGCGATGAGCAGTTCTTC. This translates into CASSKWGGQSDEQFF.

This clonotype appeared a few times. The V gene is TRBV7-8, the J gene TRBJ1-2; 11 nucleotides align to TRBD1. This CDR3 region has 15 residues. Trimming at V came to 1 base and at J to 4 bases, leaving 2 bases not matched to a gene. CDR1 is SGHVS, CDR2 FQNEAQ, per germline. The CDR3 DNA sequence: TGTGCCAGCAGCTTAGGGGACAGGGGGACCTATGGCTACACCTTC. This sequence encodes CASSLGDRGTYGYTF.

The genes are TRBV7-2 and TRBJ1-1, with 9 bases lining up with TRBD1. CDR1 and CDR2 (germline): SGHTA, FQGNSA. The CDR3 spans 17 residues. V shed 5 bases, J shed 3 bases, and the junction held 13 bases outside the gene matches. CDR3 sequence: CASSPEQGAEMHTEAFF. CDR3 coding DNA: TGTGCCAGCAGCCCTGAACAGGGGGCCGAGATGCACACTGAAGCTTTCTTT.

The chain couples TRBV7-9 to TRBJ2-3, with D perhaps matching TRBD1 (6 bases). Germline CDR1 is SEHNR and CDR2 is FQNEAQ (reference sequence). The CDR3 sequence is 14 residues long. Trimming shortened V by 6 bases and J by 1 base, and 11 bases separated the two germline ends. The CDR3 nucleotides read TGTGCCAGCAGAGGGGGTTGGGGCACAGATACGCAGTATTTT. Its translation is CASRGGWGTDTQYF.

The rearrangement uses TRBV10-3 and TRBJ2-7; D gene ambiguous. V was trimmed by 4 bases and J by 1 base, leaving 11 bases between them. This CDR3 has 14 residues. Germline loops: CDR1 ENHRY, CDR2 SYGVKD. CDR3 DNA: TGTGCCATCAGTGCGGCCCAGGATTCCTACGAGCAGTACGTC. Protein: CAISAAQDSYEQYV.

This clonotype has ten or more counts. CDR3 region: CASSLGTGEGYTF. The CDR3 DNA follows: TGCGCCAGCAGCTTGGGGACAGGGGAGGGCTACACCTTC. The rearrangement links TRBV5-1 to TRBJ1-2; 9 bases are shared with TRBD1. V lost 0 bases and J lost 8; bases outside the gene matches: 2. The CDR3 runs to 13 residues. Looked up from germline, CDR1 is SGHRS and CDR2 is YFSETQ.

This clonotype came up many times. This chain uses TRBV15 with TRBJ2-1; no reliable D call. Trimming shortened V by 0 bases and J by 8 bases, and 8 bases separated the two germline ends. This CDR3 has 13 residues. Germline CDR1 LNHNV, CDR2 YYDKDF (reference sequence). The CDR3 loop reads CATSRDLIYEQFF. Written as DNA, the CDR3 is TGTGCCACCAGCAGAGATCTGATATATGAGCAGTTCTTC.

This clonotype showed up many times. The J gene is TRBJ2-5, the V gene TRBV5-6, with D possibly TRBD2 on 5 matching bases. Trimming left V 3 bases short and J 0 bases short, with 9 bases between. This CDR3 comprises 14 residues. CDR1 is SGHDT, CDR2 YYEEEE, per germline. The CDR3 DNA sequence: TGTGCCAGCAGCTACGGACTGCACCAAGAGACCCAGTACTTC. Translating it yields CASSYGLHQETQYF.

V gene TRBV23-1 combines with J gene TRBJ1-5, with D possibly TRBD1 on 5 matching bases. TRBV23-1 is an ORF, and what it does is uncertain. This CDR3 region has 14 residues. Trimming removed 2 bases at V and 9 bases at J, with 14 bases between. The CDR3 bases are TGCGCCAGCAGTCAAATCATGGGGGAGAGGCCCCAGCATTTT. It is translated as CASSQIMGERPQHF.

This clonotype was seen many times. This chain uses TRBV2 with TRBJ1-1; D gene uncertain. Germline-derived CDR1 and CDR2 are SNHLY and FYNNEI. The CDR3 is 12 amino acids. V lost 5 bases and J lost 8, with 12 bases in between. CDR3: CASSTGGSEAFF. CDR3 in DNA: TGTGCCAGCAGTACGGGTGGTTCCGAAGCTTTCTTT.

The chain carries TRBV4-3 and TRBJ1-5; 11 nucleotides agree with TRBD1. V trimming: 4 bases; J trimming: 6 bases; junction bases outside the gene matches: 2. This CDR3 region has 14 residues. In germline, CDR1 is LGHNA, CDR2 YSLEER. The CDR3 is CASSRGTGGQPQHF. DNA for the CDR3: TGCGCCAGCAGCCGGGGGACAGGGGGTCAGCCCCAGCATTTT.

In its sample, this clonotype was seen many times. The chain combines TRBV7-2 with TRBJ2-7, with a possible D match to TRBD2 (5 bases). Trimming took off 0 bases at V and 4 bases at J, with 10 bases between the two ends. The germline gives CDR1 SGHTA, CDR2 FQGNSA. This CDR3 comprises 14 residues. Here the CDR3 reads CASSLAVGGYEQYV. CDR3 DNA sequence: TGTGCCAGCAGCTTAGCGGTCGGAGGATACGAGCAGTACGTC.

This clonotype was observed many times. The J gene is TRBJ2-5, the V gene TRBV14; possible D gene TRBD2, 5 bases. Looked up from germline, CDR1 is SGHDN and CDR2 is FVKESK. The CDR3 is 14 residues long. Trimming took off 4 bases at V and 4 bases at J, with 13 bases between the two ends. The CDR3 nucleotides are TGTGCCAGCAGCCTGAGGGCGGGCGGAGAGACCCAGTACTTC. It encodes CASSLRAGGETQYF. The whole variable domain, filled in from reference TRBV14 and TRBJ2-5, reads EAGVTQFPSHSVIEKGQTVTLRCDPISGHDNLYWYRRVMGKEIKFLLHFVKESKQDESGMPNNRFLAERTGGTYSTLKVQPAELEDSGVYFCASSLRAGGETQYFGPGTRLLVL.

This clonotype was observed a handful of times. The V call is TRBV23-1, the J call TRBJ2-2; TRBD1 might be the D (5 bases). TRBV23-1 is flagged as an ORF with uncertain function. V lost 0 bases and J 4 bases, leaving 9 bases between the germline ends. This CDR3 comprises 15 residues. The CDR3 DNA reads as TGCGCCAGCAGTCAATCGAAAAGGGGCACCGGGGAGCTGTTTTTT. Translation gives CASSQSKRGTGELFF.

The chain uses TRBV6-4 and TRBJ2-7; TRBD2 is a possible D gene (5 bases). Trimming pared 0 bases from V and 2 bases from J, leaving 11 bases between. From germline, CDR1 is MRHNA and CDR2 SNTAGT. CDR3 size: 15 residues. The CDR3 protein is CASSDSSGRAYEQYF. The CDR3 DNA follows: TGTGCCAGCAGTGACTCGTCGGGAAGGGCCTACGAGCAGTACTTC.

This clonotype came up a few times. The chain employs TRBV6-4 and TRBJ2-3, with 7 bases matching TRBD1. This CDR3 is 15 amino acids long. Trimming at V came to 4 bases and at J to 2 bases, leaving 6 bases not matched to a gene. The germline V gene has CDR1 MRHNA and CDR2 SNTAGT. The CDR3 loop is CASSAGTALTDTQYF. The CDR3 nucleotides read TGTGCCAGCAGTGCCGGGACAGCTCTCACAGATACGCAGTATTTT.

The sample holds many counts of this clonotype. The chain has TRBV28 and TRBJ2-7; 9 bases map to TRBD1. CDR1 and CDR2 from the germline V gene are MDHEN and SYDVKM. There are 15 residues in the CDR3. The ends lost 3 bases at V and 6 bases at J; junction bases unmatched: 9. CDR3 coding DNA: TGTGCCAGCAGTTTCCGCGGGGGACAGGGTTTCGAGCAGTACGTC. Residues: CASSFRGGQGFEQYV.

V and J are TRBV20-1 and TRBJ1-4, with D unresolved. V lost 6 bases and J lost 5, with 13 bases in between. The V gene's germline CDR1 is DFQATT and CDR2 SNEGSKA (reference sequence). This CDR3 has 13 amino acids. This CDR3 reads CSALNRANEKLFF. For the CDR3, the DNA is TGCAGTGCCCTTAACCGAGCGAATGAAAAACTGTTTTTT.

The chain joins TRBV20-1 to TRBJ1-3; tentatively, D is TRBD1 (6 bases). Germline V lookup: CDR1 DFQATT, CDR2 SNEGSKA (reference sequence). Trimming took off 3 bases at V and 4 bases at J, with 19 bases between the two ends. The CDR3 has 16 amino acids. The CDR3 is CSARNWGGAMGNTIYF. Written as DNA, the CDR3 is TGCAGTGCTAGGAATTGGGGGGGGGCGATGGGAAACACCATATATTTT.

This clonotype was seen repeatedly, ten times or more. CDR3 amino acids: CASSRGQTKHEKLFF. CDR3 bases: TGTGCCAGCAGCCGAGGACAGACTAAACATGAAAAACTGTTTTTT. The chain joins TRBV7-2 to TRBJ1-4; D perhaps matches TRBD1 (6 bases). Germline lookup yields CDR1 SGHTA and CDR2 FQGNSA. The CDR3 loop spans 15 amino acids. The V end lost 5 bases, the J end lost 6 bases, and 16 bases lay between the germline ends.